This passage covers 22 T cell receptor beta chains from one sample sequenced in a study of human CD8 memory T cell subsets. A UMI-labeled 5' RACE approach was the method that produced the TCR beta libraries. TCRdb reanalysed the 5' RACE reads using MiXCR and keeps one entry per CDR3 protein. The sample consists of around 8,200 distinct CDR3 sequences, 3% to 4% of them appearing once. Material: CD8+ T cells from PBMCs. These receptors originate from a human donor in good health.

This clonotype showed up many times. The rearrangement joins TRBV5-6 to TRBJ2-7; 9 bases match TRBD1. Germline CDR1 SGHDT, CDR2 YYEEEE. The ends lost 4 bases at V and 5 bases at J; junction bases unmatched: 7. CDR3 length: 14 amino acids. The CDR3 spells CASSTGTGFHEQYF. The CDR3 nucleotides are TGTGCCAGCAGCACCGGGACAGGGTTCCACGAGCAGTACTTC.

This clonotype was seen repeatedly, ten times or more. V usage is TRBV28 and J usage is TRBJ2-5; 10 positions match TRBD2. This CDR3 comprises 16 residues. The germline V gene has CDR1 MDHEN and CDR2 SYDVKM. J gave up 5 bases and V 1 base, and 7 bases lay outside the gene matches. The CDR3 DNA reads TGTGCCAGCAGTTTATTAACTAGCGGGACGGCGGAGACCCAGTACTTC. This encodes CASSLLTSGTAETQYF. Full variable domain (remainder filled in from reference TRBV28 and TRBJ2-5): DVKVTQSSRYLVKRTGEKVFLECVQDMDHENMFWYRQDPGLGLRLIYFSYDVKMKEKGDIPEGYSVSREKKERFSLILESASTNQTSMYLCASSLLTSGTAETQYFGPGTRLLVL.

The V gene is TRBV20-1, the J gene TRBJ2-7, with TRBD2 matching 10 bases. There are 14 residues in the CDR3. V dropped 2 bases and J dropped 4; count of bases not matched to a gene: 5. From germline, CDR1 is DFQATT and CDR2 SNEGSKA (reference sequence). CDR3 in DNA: TGCAGTGCTAGAAAGCTAGCGGGAGATTACGAGCAGTACTTC. It is translated as CSARKLAGDYEQYF.

V and J are TRBV4-3 and TRBJ1-1; 11 bases fit TRBD1. This CDR3 region has 15 residues. With V trimmed by 3 bases and J by 5 bases, 5 bases remained unmatched. The germline CDR1 and CDR2 sequences are LGHNA and YSLEER. Written as DNA, the CDR3 is TGCGCCAGCAGCCAGGACAGGGGGCTGTGGACTGAAGCTTTCTTT. This sequence encodes CASSQDRGLWTEAFF.

There are a few counts of this clonotype. V gene TRBV16 combines with J gene TRBJ2-7; 7 bases are a match to TRBD2. CDR3 length: 14 residues. CDR1 is KGHSY and CDR2 is FQNENV in the germline V gene. The junction had 6 bases not matched to a gene; V was cut back by 2 bases and J by 5 bases. The CDR3 reads CASSQMTSTHEQYF. For the CDR3, the DNA is TGTGCCAGCAGCCAAATGACTAGCACCCACGAGCAGTACTTC.

This clonotype was found many times. CDR3 coding DNA: TGTGCCAGCAGCCGAAAAGATACGCAGTATTTT. It codes for CASSRKDTQYF. The chain combines TRBV7-8 with TRBJ2-3, with D unclear. Trimming stripped 5 bases from V and 5 bases from J, with 5 bases between. There are 11 residues in the CDR3. Germline V gene sequence: CDR1 SGHVS, CDR2 FQNEAQ.

This clonotype has at least ten counts. This chain connects TRBV5-1 to TRBJ1-2; 9 bases are shared with TRBD1. This CDR3 has 14 amino acids. Germline assignment: CDR1 SGHRS and CDR2 YFSETQ. Losses at the gene ends were 5 bases for V and 3 bases for J; bases not matched to a gene: 5. CDR3 sequence: CASSSGQGHYGYTF. The CDR3 DNA sequence: TGCGCCAGCAGTTCAGGACAGGGGCACTATGGCTACACCTTC.

This clonotype was detected many times. The gene calls are TRBV20-1 and TRBJ2-1, with 11 bases identical to TRBD2. Germline V gives CDR1 DFQATT, CDR2 SNEGSKA (reference sequence). J lost 7 bases, V lost 3 bases, and 5 bases had no gene match. The CDR3 consists of 14 residues. The CDR3 here is CSASSSSGGNEQFF. The DNA of the CDR3 is TGCAGTGCTAGTAGTTCTAGCGGGGGGAATGAGCAGTTCTTC.

The chain employs TRBV15 and TRBJ1-2; possible D gene TRBD1, 6 bases. The ends were cut back, 1 base at V and 3 bases at J, with 15 bases in the middle. CDR3 length: 16 amino acids. In germline, CDR1 is LNHNV, CDR2 YYDKDF (reference sequence). The CDR3 is CATSRGRTAGDYGYTF. CDR3 DNA sequence: TGTGCCACCAGCAGAGGGCGGACAGCGGGGGACTATGGCTACACCTTC. The whole variable domain, filled in from reference TRBV15 and TRBJ1-2, reads DAMVIQNPRYQVTQFGKPVTLSCSQTLNHNVMYWYQQKSSQAPKLLFHYYDKDFNNEADTPDNFQSRRPNTSFCFLDIRSPGLGDTAMYLCATSRGRTAGDYGYTFGSGTRLTVV.

This clonotype is classed as medium-sized. The genes are TRBV4-1 and TRBJ1-1; D not certain. Germline V CDR1 and CDR2: MGHRA, YSYEKL. V lost 0 bases and J 7 bases, leaving 15 bases between the germline ends. CDR3 length equals 15 residues. The CDR3 protein is CASSQDWAGWNEAFF. CDR3 nucleotide sequence: TGCGCCAGCAGCCAAGATTGGGCGGGGTGGAATGAAGCTTTCTTT.

This clonotype was detected ten times or more. The V and J genes are TRBV7-9 and TRBJ2-1; D might be TRBD1 (5 bases). Between the trimmed V and J ends, which lost 3 bases and 7 bases, there was a span of 13 bases. The CDR3 length is 14 residues. CDR1 is SEHNR, CDR2 FQNEAQ, per germline (reference sequence). CDR3 residues: CASSFRWGSNEQFF. The CDR3 DNA reads as TGTGCCAGCAGCTTCCGTTGGGGCAGTAATGAGCAGTTCTTC.

The table lists this clonotype with a few counts. The chain couples TRBV6-1 to TRBJ2-2; D is perhaps TRBD1 (7 bases). V shed 4 bases and J shed 4 bases, with 13 bases lying between them. Germline V gives CDR1 MNHNS, CDR2 SASEGT. This CDR3 has 15 amino acids. Here the CDR3 reads CASSVEGAGTGELFF. The CDR3 nucleotides are TGTGCCAGCAGTGTGGAGGGGGCGGGCACCGGGGAGCTGTTTTTT.

This clonotype was detected ten times or more. The rearrangement joins TRBV5-6 to TRBJ1-2; 10 nucleotides match TRBD1. With 0 bases clipped from V and 0 bases from J, the junction kept 2 bases outside the gene matches. This CDR3 contains 16 residues. Germline lookup yields CDR1 SGHDT and CDR2 YYEEEE. The DNA for the CDR3 is TGTGCCAGCAGCTTGGATGGGACAGGGGCTAACTATGGCTACACCTTC. Its protein product is CASSLDGTGANYGYTF.

Many counts were recorded for this clonotype. The V and J genes are TRBV12-3 or TRBV12-4 and TRBJ2-5, with D perhaps matching TRBD2 (6 bases). CDR3 length: 15 amino acids. V was cut by 5 bases and J by 2 bases, with 15 bases left in between. The CDR3 bases are TGTGCCAGCAGTCACCCTCGGGGGTATCAAGAGACCCAGTACTTC. Amino acids: CASSHPRGYQETQYF.

This clonotype was detected ten times or more. The V call is TRBV19, the J call TRBJ1-2; 9 bases are shared with TRBD1. In germline, CDR1 is LNHDA, CDR2 SQIVND (reference sequence). The J segment lost 8 bases and the V segment lost 4 bases, leaving 8 bases of the junction unmatched. This CDR3 region has 14 residues. The CDR3 loop reads CASSKTGTGYGYTF. The DNA of the CDR3 is TGTGCCAGTAGTAAGACCGGGACAGGGTACGGCTACACCTTC.

In this sample, this clonotype turned up many times. The V call is TRBV6-2 or TRBV6-3, the J call TRBJ2-7, with a possible D match to TRBD1 (6 bases). Germline CDR1 MNHEY, CDR2 SVGEGT. Trimming stripped 6 bases from V and 7 bases from J, with 13 bases between. The CDR3 contains 12 residues. The CDR3 sequence is CASRTDQGEQYF. Written as DNA, the CDR3 is TGTGCCAGCAGAACGGACCAGGGGGAGCAGTACTTC.

This clonotype was recorded at least ten times. In DNA form, the CDR3 reads TGTGCCAGCCGAGGCCGGGTGGGCGCTGAAGCTTTCTTT. Residues: CASRGRVGAEAFF. The J gene is TRBJ1-1, the V gene TRBV7-9; D ambiguous. The CDR3 spans 13 residues. V lost 8 bases and J lost 6, with 16 bases in between. Germline-derived CDR1 and CDR2 are SEHNR and FQNEAQ (reference sequence).

At least ten counts were recorded for this clonotype. This chain connects TRBV27 to TRBJ1-5; D is unresolved. CDR3 length: 13 residues. Trimming stripped 5 bases from V and 6 bases from J, with 11 bases between. From germline, CDR1 is MNHEY and CDR2 SMNVEV (reference sequence). The CDR3 sequence: CASSSSPLQPQHF. The CDR3 DNA reads as TGTGCCAGCAGTAGCTCCCCGCTTCAGCCCCAGCATTTT.

This clonotype is labeled as medium-sized (0.01 to 0.1%). The chain recombines TRBV29-1 with TRBJ2-5; the D is unclear. This CDR3 has 11 amino acids. CDR1 and CDR2 from the germline V gene are SQVTM and ANQGSEA. V shed 6 bases and J shed 4 bases, with 9 bases lying between them. This CDR3 reads CSVELSETQYF. CDR3 DNA sequence: TGCAGCGTAGAGCTATCAGAGACCCAGTACTTC. Variable domain in full (rest from reference TRBV29-1 and TRBJ2-5): SAVISQKPSRDICQRGTSLTIQCQVDSQVTMMFWYRQQPGQSLTLIATANQGSEATYESGFVIDKFPISRPNLTFSTLTVSNMSPEDSSIYLCSVELSETQYFGPGTRLLVL.

About this clonotype itself: One base away lies a much larger clone, so this may be a sequencing read error. The genes are TRBV27 and TRBJ1-1; TRBD1 matches at 9 bases. The CDR3 consists of 15 residues. Germline lookup yields CDR1 MNHEY and CDR2 SMNVEV (reference sequence). With V trimmed by 6 bases and J by 7 bases, 12 bases remained unmatched. The DNA for the CDR3 is TGTGCCAGCAGCGCTACACAGGGGGCACTGATTGAAGCTTTCTTT. It encodes CASSATQGALIEAFF.

This clonotype showed up many times. V gene TRBV4-3 combines with J gene TRBJ1-5; TRBD1 matches at 11 bases. V was pared by 6 bases and J by 4 bases, with 5 bases of the junction left unmatched. The CDR3 spans 15 residues. Looked up from germline, CDR1 is LGHNA and CDR2 is YSLEER. DNA for the CDR3: TGCGCCAGCAGACCCGGGACAGGGGGAAATCAGCCCCAGCATTTT. Its translation: CASRPGTGGNQPQHF.

In its sample, this clonotype ranks as large. V and J are TRBV9 and TRBJ2-7; the D is unclear. Trimming took off 0 bases at V and 1 base at J, with 5 bases between the two ends. Germline-derived CDR1 and CDR2 are SGDLS and YYNGEE. The CDR3 consists of 13 residues. CDR3 DNA: TGTGCCAGCAGCGTAGGGATTTCCTACGAGCAGTACTTC. This gives the protein CASSVGISYEQYF. Full variable domain (missing parts from reference TRBV9 and TRBJ2-7): DSGVTQTPKHLITATGQRVTLRCSPRSGDLSVYWYQQSLDQGLQFLIQYYNGEERAKGNILERFSAQQFPDLHSELNLSSLELGDSALYFCASSVGISYEQYFGPGTRLTVT.